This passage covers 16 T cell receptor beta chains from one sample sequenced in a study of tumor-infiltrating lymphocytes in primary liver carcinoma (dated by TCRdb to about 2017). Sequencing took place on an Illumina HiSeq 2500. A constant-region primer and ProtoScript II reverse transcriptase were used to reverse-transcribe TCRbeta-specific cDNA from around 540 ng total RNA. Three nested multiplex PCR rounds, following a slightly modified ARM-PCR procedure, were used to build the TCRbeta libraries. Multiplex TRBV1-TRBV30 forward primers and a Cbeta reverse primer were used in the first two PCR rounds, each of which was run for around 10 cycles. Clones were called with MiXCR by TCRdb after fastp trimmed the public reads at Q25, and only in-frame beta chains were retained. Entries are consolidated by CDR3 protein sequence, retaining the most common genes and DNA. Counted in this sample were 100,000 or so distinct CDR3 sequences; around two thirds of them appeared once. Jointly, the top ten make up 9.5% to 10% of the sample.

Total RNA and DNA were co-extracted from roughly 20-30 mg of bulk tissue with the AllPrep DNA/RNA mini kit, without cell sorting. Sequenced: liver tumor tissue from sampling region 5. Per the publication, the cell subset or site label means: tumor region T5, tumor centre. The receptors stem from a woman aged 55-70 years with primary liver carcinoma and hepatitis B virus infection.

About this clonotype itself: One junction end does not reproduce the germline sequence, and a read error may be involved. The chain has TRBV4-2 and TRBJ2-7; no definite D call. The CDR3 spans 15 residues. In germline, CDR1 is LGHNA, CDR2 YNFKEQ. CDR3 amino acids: CTSSLELETSYEQYF. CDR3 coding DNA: TGTACCAGCAGCCTAGAATTGGAGACATCATACGAGCAGTACTTC.

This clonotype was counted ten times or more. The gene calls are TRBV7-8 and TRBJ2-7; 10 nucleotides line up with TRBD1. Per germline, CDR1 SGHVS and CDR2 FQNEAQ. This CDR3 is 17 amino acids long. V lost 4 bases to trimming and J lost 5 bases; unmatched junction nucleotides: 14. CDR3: CASSSEFAGTGVHEQYF. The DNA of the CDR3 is TGTGCCAGCAGCTCAGAATTCGCGGGGACAGGGGTCCACGAGCAGTACTTC.

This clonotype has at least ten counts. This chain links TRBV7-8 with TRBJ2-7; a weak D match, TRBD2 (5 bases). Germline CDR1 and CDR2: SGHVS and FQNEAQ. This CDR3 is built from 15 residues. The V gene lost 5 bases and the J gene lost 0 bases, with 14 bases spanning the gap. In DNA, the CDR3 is TGTGCCAGCAGCAAAAAGAGGGATGGCTCCTACGAGCAGTACTTC. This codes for CASSKKRDGSYEQYF.

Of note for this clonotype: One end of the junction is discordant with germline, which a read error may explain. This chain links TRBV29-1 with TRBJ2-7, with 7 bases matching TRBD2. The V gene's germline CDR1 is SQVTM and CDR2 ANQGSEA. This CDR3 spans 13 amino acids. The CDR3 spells CNVEERESYEQYF. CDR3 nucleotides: TGCAACGTTGAAGAGCGGGAATCCTACGAGCAGTACTTC.

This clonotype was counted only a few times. The DNA for the CDR3 is TGTGCCAGCCAAAAAGGGGGCGGCAATCAGCCCCAGCATTTT. Its protein is CASQKGGGNQPQHF. This chain links TRBV28 with TRBJ1-5; 7 nucleotides line up with TRBD1. The CDR3 loop spans 14 amino acids. CDR1 is MDHEN, CDR2 SYDVKM, per germline. V shed 8 bases, J shed 2 bases, and the junction held 6 bases outside the gene matches.

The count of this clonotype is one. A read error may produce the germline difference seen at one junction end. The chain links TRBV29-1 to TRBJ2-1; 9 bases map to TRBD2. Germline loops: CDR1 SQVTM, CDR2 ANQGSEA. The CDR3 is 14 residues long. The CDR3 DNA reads TGCAGCGTCGGACCAGCGGGAGGTTCCAATGAACAGTTCTTC. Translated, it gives CSVGPAGGSNEQFF.

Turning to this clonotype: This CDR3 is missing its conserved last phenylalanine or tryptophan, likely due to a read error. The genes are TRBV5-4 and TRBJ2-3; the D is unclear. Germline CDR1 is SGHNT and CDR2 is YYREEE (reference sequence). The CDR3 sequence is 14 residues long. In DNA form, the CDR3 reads TGTGCCAGCAGCTTCTCCGTTCGCACAGATATGCAGTATCTT. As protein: CASSFSVRTDMQYL.

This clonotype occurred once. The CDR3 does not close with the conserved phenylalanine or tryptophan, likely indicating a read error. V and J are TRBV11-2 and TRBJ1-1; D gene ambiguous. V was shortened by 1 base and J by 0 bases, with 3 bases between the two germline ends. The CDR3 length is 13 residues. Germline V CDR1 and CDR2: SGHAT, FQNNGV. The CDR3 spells CASSLGLNTEAFS. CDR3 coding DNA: TGTGCCAGCAGCTTAGGCCTGAACACTGAAGCTTTCTCT.

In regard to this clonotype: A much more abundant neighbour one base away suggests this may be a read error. The CDR3 region is CSVVTVEAFF. In DNA, the CDR3 is TGCAGCGTTGTGACAGTTGAAGCTTTCTTT. The chain links TRBV29-1 to TRBJ1-1; D possibly corresponds to TRBD1 (5 bases). Trimming took 4 bases from V and 7 from J, leaving 7 bases between them. This CDR3 region has 10 residues. Germline assignment: CDR1 SQVTM and CDR2 ANQGSEA.

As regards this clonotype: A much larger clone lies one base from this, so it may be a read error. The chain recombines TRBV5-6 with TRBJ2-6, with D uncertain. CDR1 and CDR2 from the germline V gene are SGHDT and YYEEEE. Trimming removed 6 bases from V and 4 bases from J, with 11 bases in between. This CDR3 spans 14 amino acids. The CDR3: CASNRITGANVLTF. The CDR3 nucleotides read TGTGCCAGCAACCGGATTACAGGGGCCAACGTCCTGACTTTC.

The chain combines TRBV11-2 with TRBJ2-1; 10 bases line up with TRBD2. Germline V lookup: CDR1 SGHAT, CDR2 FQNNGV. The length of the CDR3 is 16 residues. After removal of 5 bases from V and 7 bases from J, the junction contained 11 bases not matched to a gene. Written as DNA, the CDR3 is TGTGCCAGCAGCCTGTCGACTAGCGGGTTAGAAAATGAGCAGTTCTTC. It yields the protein CASSLSTSGLENEQFF.

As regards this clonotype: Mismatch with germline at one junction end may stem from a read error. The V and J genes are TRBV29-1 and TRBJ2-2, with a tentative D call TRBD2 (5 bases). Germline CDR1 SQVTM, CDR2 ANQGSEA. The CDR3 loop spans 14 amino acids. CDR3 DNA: TGTAGCGTTTCAAAGTCCAGCGGCACCGAGGAGCTGTTTTTT. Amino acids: CSVSKSSGTEELFF.

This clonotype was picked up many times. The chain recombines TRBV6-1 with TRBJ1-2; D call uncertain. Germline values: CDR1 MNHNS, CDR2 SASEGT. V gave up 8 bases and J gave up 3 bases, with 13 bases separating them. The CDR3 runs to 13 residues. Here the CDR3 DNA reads TGTGCCAGCGGCCCCGGCCCAGACTATGGCTACACCTTC. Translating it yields CASGPGPDYGYTF.

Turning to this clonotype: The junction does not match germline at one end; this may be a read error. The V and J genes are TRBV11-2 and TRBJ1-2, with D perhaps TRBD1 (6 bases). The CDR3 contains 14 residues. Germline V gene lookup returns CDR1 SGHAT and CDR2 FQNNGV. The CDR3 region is CASSRDTVIYGYTF. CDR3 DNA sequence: TGTGCTAGCAGCAGGGACACTGTCATCTATGGCTACACCTTC. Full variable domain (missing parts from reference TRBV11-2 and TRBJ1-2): EAGVAQSPRYKIIEKRQSVAFWCNPISGHATLYWYQQILGQGPKLLIQFQNNGVVDDSQLPKDRFSAERLKGVDSTLKIQPAKLEDSAVYLCASSRDTVIYGYTFGSGTRLTVV.

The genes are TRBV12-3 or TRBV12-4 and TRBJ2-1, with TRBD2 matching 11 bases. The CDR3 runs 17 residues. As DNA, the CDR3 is TGTATCAGCAGCCCCACCGGTAGCGGGAGGGCCTACAATGAGCAGTTCTTC. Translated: CISSPTGSGRAYNEQFF.

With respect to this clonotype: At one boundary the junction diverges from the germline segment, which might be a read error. Here the CDR3 DNA reads TGTGTCAGCAGTCTACCTCATAGCAATCAGCCCCATCATTTT. Residues: CVSSLPHSNQPHHF. The V and J genes are TRBV28 and TRBJ1-5; D gene unclear. Germline CDR1 reads MDHEN; CDR2 reads SYDVKM. The CDR3 runs 14 residues.